One TCR beta chain is described in this entry. The target antigen is unknown. The sample originates from a study of OX40 agonist ivuxolimab in advanced cancers. Looking at the study overall: The group had a mean age of around 60 years, ranged from roughly 23 to 90, and was approximately 81% male. Three patients responded partially, comprising one with hepatocellular carcinoma and two with cutaneous melanoma. Notes on the study in general: Compared with CD4+, CD8+ T cells on average had more expanded clones. A proportion of nonresponders additionally exhibited low normalized T-cell clonal expansion.

The CDR3 consists of 14 residues. Trimming stripped 5 bases from V and 3 bases from J, with 14 bases between. The germline V gene has CDR1 MDHEN and CDR2 SYDVKM. The table came from immunoSEQ multiplex PCR; TCRdb's copy has only in-frame clones and leaves some out. Seen here are about 28,000 clones, 90% observed once, and the top ten hold approximately 25%. The material sequenced was CD4+ or CD8+ T cells sorted from blood, taken in a trial of the OX40 agonist ivuxolimab. The chain joins TRBV28 to TRBJ2-7; unclear D gene. The receptor comes from an adult with an advanced solid tumor such as melanoma, head and neck, liver or kidney cancer. As DNA, the CDR3 is TGTGCCAGCAGTCCTCCCCGAACCGGCTACGAGCAGTACTTC. This gives the protein CASSPPRTGYEQYF.